This T cell receptor beta chain was identified in a study of Graves' ophthalmopathy and Graves' hyperthyroidism. This clonotype was recorded many times. Hyperthyroidism was new, under 2 months, in patients aged 18 to 65. Amplified TCR beta CDR3 regions were obtained using RNA transcripts as template. Following a first-round RT-PCR that used HTBI primers, a second-round multiplex PCR was carried out. TCRdb itself ran the multiplex PCR reads through MiXCR, one entry per CDR3 protein. The table records hundreds of thousands of distinct CDR3 sequences, approximately 21% of them present only once. The V end lost 3 bases, the J end lost 3 bases, and 21 bases lay between the germline ends. The CDR3 sequence is 17 residues long. Per the germline V gene, CDR1 is MNHEY and CDR2 is SMNVEV (reference sequence).

The clonotype was recovered from a woman aged 18-29 years with stable Graves' hyperthyroidism. The sequenced material came from peripheral blood. This chain links TRBV27 with TRBJ2-7, with D perhaps TRBD1 (7 bases). The CDR3: CASSLMFPAGQNYEQYF. Written as DNA, the CDR3 is TGTGCCAGCAGTTTGATGTTCCCCGCGGGACAGAACTACGAGCAGTACTTC.